The 27 T cell receptor beta chains listed next were all sequenced from one sample in a study of PD-L1 blockade in urothelial cancer. Time point of the sample: pretreatment peripheral blood. Generated by immunoSEQ multiplex PCR, the TCRdb table keeps only in-frame clones and is missing some. The profile shows 60,000 or so clones, about 76% of them singletons. The source material was PBMCs, sampled around atezolizumab (anti-PD-L1) treatment. These receptor sequences come from a man in his sixties or seventies with urothelial cancer.

The chain employs TRBV10-3 and TRBJ1-1; D is perhaps TRBD1 (5 bases). V was shortened by 10 bases and J by 0 bases, with 15 bases between the two germline ends. There are 14 residues in the CDR3. Germline loops: CDR1 ENHRY, CDR2 SYGVKD. The CDR3 nucleotides read TGTGCCACCTATGCGGGACGGATGAACACTGAAGCTTTCTTT. Amino acid sequence: CATYAGRMNTEAFF.

The rearrangement uses TRBV5-6 and TRBJ1-2; 10 bases line up with TRBD1. CDR1 SGHDT and CDR2 YYEEEE come from the germline V gene. This CDR3 is built from 16 residues. V dropped 1 base and J dropped 4; count of bases not matched to a gene: 7. The CDR3 nucleotides read TGTGCCAGCAGCTTGTACGGGACAGGGGATTTCTATGGCTACACCTTC. As protein: CASSLYGTGDFYGYTF.

This clone was detected only once. This chain links TRBV10-1 with TRBJ2-2; TRBD2 matches at 9 bases. The CDR3 length is 18 residues. J lost 1 base, V lost 2 bases, and 8 bases had no gene match. Per the germline V gene, CDR1 is WNHNN and CDR2 is SYGVQD (reference sequence). The chain's CDR3 is CASSESSGSKGNTGELFF. The DNA of the CDR3 is TGCGCCAGCAGTGAGAGTAGCGGGAGTAAGGGGAACACCGGGGAGCTGTTTTTT.

The chain is built from TRBV10-3 and TRBJ2-5, with TRBD2 identical over 10 bases. J gave up 5 bases and V 2 bases, and 8 bases lay outside the gene matches. The CDR3 runs 16 residues. Germline CDR1 and CDR2: ENHRY and SYGVKD. The CDR3 loop is CAISETPSGRRETQYF. The CDR3 DNA reads TGTGCCATCAGTGAGACGCCTAGCGGGAGAAGGGAGACCCAGTACTTC.

The J gene is TRBJ2-3, the V gene TRBV5-1; perhaps TRBD1 as D (6 bases). V gave up 5 bases and J gave up 2 bases, with 21 bases separating them. The CDR3 has 17 amino acids. Germline-derived CDR1 and CDR2 are SGHRS and YFSETQ. The CDR3, as DNA: TGCGCCAGCAGTAAGGGTGCCGGGGACACCTACACAGATACGCAGTATTTT. Protein sequence: CASSKGAGDTYTDTQYF.

V and J are TRBV2 and TRBJ1-1; 9 positions agree with TRBD1. This CDR3 is built from 15 residues. Germline V gene sequence: CDR1 SNHLY, CDR2 FYNNEI. V gave up 7 bases and J gave up 0 bases; unmatched junction bases: 6. CDR3 bases: TGTGCCAGCAAATTCGGACAGGGGTTGAACACTGAAGCTTTCTTT. Its translation is CASKFGQGLNTEAFF. The entire variable domain, with the rest obtained from reference TRBV2 and TRBJ1-1, is as follows: EPEVTQTPSHQVTQMGQEVILRCVPISNHLYFYWYRQILGQKVEFLVSFYNNEISEKSEIFDDQFSVERPDGSNFTLKIRSTKLEDSAMYFCASKFGQGLNTEAFFGQGTRLTVV.

The gene calls are TRBV27 and TRBJ1-2; TRBD1 might be the D (6 bases). The V gene lost 3 bases and the J gene lost 4 bases, with 9 bases spanning the gap. The germline V gene encodes CDR1 MNHEY and CDR2 SMNVEV (reference sequence). The CDR3 has 13 residues. The chain's CDR3 is CASSFRGAYGYTF. DNA of the CDR3: TGTGCCAGCAGTTTCAGGGGTGCCTATGGCTACACCTTC.

This clone was seen only once. The chain's CDR3 is CASSSRDSGNTIYF. Here the CDR3 DNA reads TGTGCCAGCAGCTCACGGGACTCTGGAAACACCATATATTTT. The V gene is TRBV7-9, the J gene TRBJ1-3; no clear D. V was pared by 4 bases and J by 0 bases, with 7 bases between. Germline V lookup: CDR1 SEHNR, CDR2 FQNEAQ (reference sequence). The length of the CDR3 is 14 residues.

V usage is TRBV10-3 and J usage is TRBJ2-7; D perhaps matches TRBD1 (6 bases). Trimming took off 5 bases at V and 6 bases at J, with 14 bases between the two ends. CDR3 size: 13 residues. Germline loops: CDR1 ENHRY, CDR2 SYGVKD. The CDR3 nucleotides read TGTGCCATCAGTAAAAACAGGGATCGCGAGCAGTACTTC. Its translation is CAISKNRDREQYF.

J is TRBJ2-2 and V is TRBV5-1, with a possible D match to TRBD2 (6 bases). The germline gives CDR1 SGHRS, CDR2 YFSETQ. V gave up 4 bases and J gave up 4 bases, with 8 bases separating them. The CDR3 runs 13 residues. CDR3 region: CASSLSGTGELFF. The DNA of the CDR3 is TGCGCCAGCAGCCTTAGCGGCACCGGGGAGCTGTTTTTT.

The rearrangement links TRBV18 to TRBJ1-5, with D perhaps matching TRBD1 (5 bases). This CDR3 is 16 amino acids long. V lost 1 base and J lost 0, with 10 bases in between. Germline V gene data show CDR1 as KGHSH and CDR2 as LQKENI. CDR3 region: CASSPRQMYSNQPQHF. CDR3 nucleotides: TGTGCCAGCTCACCACGACAGATGTATAGCAATCAGCCCCAGCATTTT.

Only one count was recorded for this clone. The V and J genes are TRBV2 and TRBJ2-5, with TRBD2 matching 10 bases. The CDR3 consists of 14 residues. Germline V gives CDR1 SNHLY, CDR2 FYNNEI. After removal of 5 bases from V and 5 bases from J, the junction contained 5 bases not matched to a gene. The CDR3 DNA reads TGTGCCAGCAGTTCGGGACTAGCGTATGAGACCCAGTACTTC. The encoded protein is CASSSGLAYETQYF.

This clone appeared a single time. The CDR3 DNA follows: TGTGCCTGGAGTGGACAGGGGGCGGGGGGCTACACCTTC. Translated: CAWSGQGAGGYTF. The J gene is TRBJ1-2, the V gene TRBV30; 10 bases are a match to TRBD1. CDR1 and CDR2 (germline): GTSNPN, SVGIG (reference sequence). Trimming took 1 base from V and 8 from J; bases not matched to a gene: 4. This CDR3 spans 13 amino acids.

This clone was counted once. The chain employs TRBV2 and TRBJ2-1; D possibly corresponds to TRBD1 (6 bases). The germline V and J ends were trimmed by 11 bases and 2 bases, with 13 bases remaining between them. CDR3 length equals 13 residues. Germline V CDR1 and CDR2: SNHLY, FYNNEI. DNA of the CDR3: TGTGCCGTAGCGACAGGACCCTACAATGAGCAGTTCTTC. Protein product: CAVATGPYNEQFF.

The V and J genes are TRBV7-9 and TRBJ1-3, with D hard to call. The CDR3 contains 14 residues. Trimming left V 6 bases short and J 0 bases short, with 9 bases between. Germline V CDR1 and CDR2: SEHNR, FQNEAQ (reference sequence). The CDR3, as DNA: TGTGCCAGCAGTCCGGGGTACTCTGGAAACACCATATATTTT. Translation: CASSPGYSGNTIYF. Looking up the rest from reference TRBV7-9 and TRBJ1-3 gives the full variable domain: DTGVSQNPRHKITKRGQNVTFRCDPISEHNRLYWYRQTLGQGPEFLTYFQNEAQLEKSRLLSDRFSAERPKGSFSTLEIQRTEQGDSAMYLCASSPGYSGNTIYFGEGSWLTVV.

V is TRBV30 and J is TRBJ2-2, with TRBD2 matching 8 bases. This CDR3 has 16 amino acids. With V trimmed by 3 bases and J by 4 bases, 10 bases remained unmatched. In germline, CDR1 is GTSNPN, CDR2 SVGIG (reference sequence). DNA for the CDR3: TGTGCCTGGAGGGGGGACGGGGGGGAAATCACCGGGGAGCTGTTTTTT. Translated: CAWRGDGGEITGELFF.

This chain links TRBV11-2 with TRBJ2-7; 8 bases match TRBD2. Germline V gene sequence: CDR1 SGHAT, CDR2 FQNNGV. V trimming: 1 base; J trimming: 6 bases; junction bases outside the gene matches: 2. This CDR3 is built from 13 residues. CDR3 protein: CASSLGGLVEQYF. CDR3 bases: TGTGCCAGCAGCTTAGGGGGACTAGTCGAGCAGTACTTC.

The V call is TRBV18, the J call TRBJ2-3; D is uncertain. This CDR3 is built from 17 residues. CDR1 is KGHSH and CDR2 is LQKENI in the germline V gene. V shed 3 bases and J shed 4 bases, with 20 bases lying between them. CDR3 bases: TGTGCCAGCTCACCTCCAAAGAAATCCCAAGCCCCAGATACGCAGTATTTT. Its protein product is CASSPPKKSQAPDTQYF.

The gene calls are TRBV6-5 and TRBJ2-7; 7 bases match TRBD1. CDR1 and CDR2 from the germline V gene are MNHEY and SVGAGI. The CDR3 is made up of 14 amino acids. The J segment lost 3 bases and the V segment lost 0 bases, leaving 2 bases of the junction unmatched. The CDR3 protein is CASSYSRGSYEQYF. CDR3 sequence (DNA): TGTGCCAGCAGTTACTCCAGGGGGAGCTACGAGCAGTACTTC.

V usage is TRBV12-5 and J usage is TRBJ1-5, with 10 nucleotides matching TRBD1. Germline lookup yields CDR1 LGHNT and CDR2 FRNRAP. The V gene end was trimmed by 3 bases and the J gene end by 4 bases; junction bases not matched to a gene: 6. The CDR3 runs 16 residues. CDR3 protein: CASGLYPGQGNQPQHF. CDR3 DNA sequence: TGTGCTAGTGGTTTATACCCGGGACAGGGGAATCAGCCCCAGCATTTT.

This chain links TRBV7-2 with TRBJ2-2; TRBD1 matches 7 bases. Germline-derived CDR1 and CDR2 are SGHTA and FQGNSA. The trim removed 5 bases at V and 0 bases at J, leaving 9 bases unmatched. This CDR3 is built from 17 residues. The CDR3 loop is CASSVTTGAANTGELFF. For the CDR3, the DNA is TGTGCCAGCAGCGTTACCACAGGGGCCGCGAACACCGGGGAGCTGTTTTTT.

This clone was observed once. The V gene is TRBV30, the J gene TRBJ2-3, with a weak D call TRBD1 (5 bases). There are 13 residues in the CDR3. The germline CDR1 and CDR2 sequences are GTSNPN and SVGIG (reference sequence). CDR3 DNA sequence: TGTGCGGGGCAGGAGACTAGCACAGATACGCAGTATTTT. Its protein is CAGQETSTDTQYF.

The V and J genes are TRBV7-2 and TRBJ1-1; the D is unclear. V lost 5 bases and J 3 bases, leaving 7 bases between the germline ends. The germline V gene encodes CDR1 SGHTA and CDR2 FQGNSA. The CDR3 extends over 12 amino acids. This CDR3 is CASSPQYTEAFF. The CDR3, as DNA: TGTGCCAGCAGCCCTCAGTACACTGAAGCTTTCTTT.

The chain carries TRBV29-1 and TRBJ2-7; D perhaps matches TRBD1 (6 bases). This CDR3 has 14 amino acids. V gave up 4 bases and J gave up 2 bases, with 15 bases separating them. The germline CDR1 and CDR2 sequences are SQVTM and ANQGSEA. CDR3 bases: TGCAGCGTTGCCCCAGGGGTTGGTCCCTACGAGCAGTACTTC. Protein sequence: CSVAPGVGPYEQYF.

This chain connects TRBV25-1 to TRBJ1-1; 7 bases line up with TRBD1. With 1 base clipped from V and 4 bases from J, the junction kept 6 bases outside the gene matches. The CDR3 totals 15 residues. Per germline, CDR1 MGHDK and CDR2 SYGVNS. The CDR3 region has the DNA TGTGCCAGCAGTGAATCTGGCAGGGGGGCCACTGAAGCTTTCTTT. Its protein product is CASSESGRGATEAFF.

This clone appeared a single time. The chain joins TRBV6-1 to TRBJ1-1; 9 bases are a match to TRBD1. Germline assignment: CDR1 MNHNS and CDR2 SASEGT. The CDR3 has 13 amino acids. With V trimmed by 6 bases and J by 6 bases, 5 bases remained unmatched. CDR3 amino acids: CASRGQGASEAFF. The CDR3 nucleotides are TGTGCCAGCAGGGGACAGGGAGCCTCTGAAGCTTTCTTT.

The V call is TRBV6-6, the J call TRBJ1-4; TRBD1 matches 7 bases. CDR1 is MNHNY and CDR2 is SVGAGI in the germline V gene (reference sequence). The V segment lost 6 bases and the J segment 8 bases; nucleotides outside the gene matches: 12. CDR3 size: 15 residues. The CDR3 DNA sequence: TGTGCCAGCAGAGACGCGACAGGGCTGAACGAAAAACTGTTTTTT. It translates to CASRDATGLNEKLFF.